Each of the 21 T cell receptor beta chains below was sequenced from the same sample in a study of cytomegalovirus exposure and HLA in healthy donors. PCR was performed using 60 Vbeta and 13 Jbeta primers. Method: immunoSEQ multiplex PCR; TCRdb's copy keeps in-frame clones and lacks some. Of about 160,000 clones listed, 80% to 85% were seen once; the top ten hold around 0.97%. Sample: PBMCs. These receptors came from a girl aged 2-10 years in good health and CMV-seropositive.

This rearrangement joins TRBV6-4 to TRBJ2-3, with 8 bases identical to TRBD2. Germline V gene lookup returns CDR1 MRHNA and CDR2 SNTAGT. This CDR3 region has 14 residues. The ends lost 4 bases at V and 9 bases at J; junction bases unmatched: 9. The CDR3 loop is CASSVGAGAETQYF. In DNA form, the CDR3 reads TGTGCCAGCAGTGTTGGAGCGGGAGCGGAAACGCAGTATTTT.

This clone came up a few times. Different DNA sequences within this sample yield the same CDR3. V gene TRBV7-8 combines with J gene TRBJ2-3; TRBD1 matches at 8 bases. The CDR3 length is 15 residues. The V and J ends lost 1 base and 2 bases, in that order; junction bases with no gene match: 2. Per the germline V gene, CDR1 is SGHVS and CDR2 is FQNEAQ. This CDR3 reads CASSLGTGHTDTQYF. CDR3 in DNA: TGTGCCAGCAGCTTAGGGACAGGGCACACAGATACGCAGTATTTT.

This clone was seen just once. The gene calls are TRBV9 and TRBJ2-7; unclear D gene. Deletions cut 0 bases from V and 3 bases from J, with 7 bases between. Germline assignment: CDR1 SGDLS and CDR2 YYNGEE. The CDR3 covers 13 residues. As DNA, the CDR3 is TGTGCCAGCAGCGTAGGGGCCGGCTACGAGCAGTACTTC. Its protein product is CASSVGAGYEQYF.

This chain links TRBV5-1 with TRBJ1-4; weak D call: TRBD1 (5 bases). Germline lookup yields CDR1 SGHRS and CDR2 YFSETQ. The CDR3 contains 14 residues. The V gene lost 0 bases and the J gene lost 11 bases, with 14 bases spanning the gap. CDR3: CASSLDSGMPKLFF. CDR3 DNA: TGCGCCAGCAGCTTGGATTCAGGGATGCCCAAACTGTTTTTT.

This clone was detected a few times. The genes are TRBV6-5 and TRBJ2-3; TRBD2 might be the D (6 bases). CDR3 length: 16 amino acids. The V and J ends lost 0 bases and 5 bases respectively, with 15 bases between them. CDR1 MNHEY and CDR2 SVGAGI come from the germline V gene. CDR3 sequence (DNA): TGTGCCAGCAGTTACTCGGCCGGGTTCGGGGGAGATACGCAGTATTTT. The encoded protein is CASSYSAGFGGDTQYF.

The J gene is TRBJ2-3, the V gene TRBV6-5; 8 bases agree with TRBD2. The CDR3 spans 14 residues. The J segment lost 4 bases and the V segment lost 2 bases, leaving 2 bases of the junction unmatched. Germline lookup yields CDR1 MNHEY and CDR2 SVGAGI. Here the CDR3 DNA reads TGTGCCAGCAGTTACCGGGGGGGCGCAGATACGCAGTATTTT. This translates into CASSYRGGADTQYF.

DNA for the CDR3: TGCGCCAGCAGGGAGCGGACAGGGACCCTGAGTGGCTACACCTTC. This encodes CASRERTGTLSGYTF. The chain joins TRBV5-1 to TRBJ1-2; 8 nucleotides align to TRBD1. The CDR3 totals 15 residues. Germline loops: CDR1 SGHRS, CDR2 YFSETQ. V lost 5 bases, J lost 7 bases, and 13 bases stayed unmatched.

V is TRBV5-1 and J is TRBJ1-4; D is possibly TRBD1 (6 bases). V was shortened by 4 bases and J by 8 bases, with 30 bases between the two germline ends. CDR1 is SGHRS, CDR2 YFSETQ, per germline. The CDR3 is 19 amino acids. The CDR3 coding sequence is TGCGCCAGCAGCACCGTCAGGGGCTCGGTAACCTCCAATTCAGAAAAACTGTTTTTT. Translation gives CASSTVRGSVTSNSEKLFF. The full variable domain, with the rest looked up from reference TRBV5-1 and TRBJ1-4, is KAGVTQTPRYLIKTRGQQVTLSCSPISGHRSVSWYQQTPGQGLQFLFEYFSETQRNKGNFPGRFSGRQFSNSRSEMNVSTLELGDSALYLCASSTVRGSVTSNSEKLFFGSGTQLSVL.

CDR3 in amino acids: CAWSQGQGRGSGYTF. DNA of the CDR3: TGTGCCTGGAGTCAAGGACAGGGGCGGGGCAGTGGCTACACCTTC. V is TRBV30 and J is TRBJ1-2; 9 bases match TRBD1. V was pared by 2 bases and J by 7 bases, with 11 bases of the junction left unmatched. The CDR3 consists of 15 residues. Germline-derived CDR1 and CDR2 are GTSNPN and SVGIG (reference sequence).

By frequency in the sample, this clone is medium-sized. The rearrangement joins TRBV21-1 to TRBJ1-1; the table's D call of TRBD1 was not tested on the DNA. TRBV21-1 is tagged as a pseudogene. The CDR3 runs 17 residues. The CDR3 is CASSKVAGGLVNTEAFF. Here the CDR3 DNA reads TGTGCCAGCAGCAAAGTTGCTGGGGGCTTGGTGAACACTGAAGCTTTCTTT.

The chain employs TRBV6-4 and TRBJ2-3, with D perhaps matching TRBD2 (5 bases). Per the germline V gene, CDR1 is MRHNA and CDR2 is SNTAGT. The CDR3 totals 16 residues. Trimming left V 0 bases short and J 2 bases short, with 12 bases between. The CDR3 spells CASSDSSGAHTDTQYF. CDR3 in DNA: TGTGCCAGCAGTGACTCGAGCGGCGCCCACACAGATACGCAGTATTTT.

V is TRBV7-6 and J is TRBJ2-5; D gene uncertain. In germline, CDR1 is SGHVS, CDR2 FNYEAQ. There are 12 residues in the CDR3. Trimming pared 6 bases from V and 2 bases from J, leaving 7 bases between. CDR3 in amino acids: CASSLAQETQYF. CDR3 DNA sequence: TGTGCCAGCAGTCTGGCTCAAGAGACCCAGTACTTC.

J is TRBJ2-5 and V is TRBV7-2; a possible D gene is TRBD1 (5 bases). The CDR3 loop spans 14 amino acids. Germline V gives CDR1 SGHTA, CDR2 FQGNSA. The germline V and J ends were trimmed by 0 bases and 2 bases, with 7 bases remaining between them. In DNA, the CDR3 is TGTGCCAGCAGCTTAGCTAGGACACAAGAGACCCAGTACTTC. Amino acids: CASSLARTQETQYF.

The rearrangement links TRBV14 to TRBJ2-5; 8 bases line up with TRBD1. V was clipped by 3 bases and J by 4 bases; unmatched bases: 7. In germline, CDR1 is SGHDN, CDR2 FVKESK. CDR3 length equals 15 residues. CDR3 residues: CASSHGQGRRETQYF. The CDR3 DNA reads TGTGCCAGCAGCCACGGACAGGGACGGAGAGAGACCCAGTACTTC.

As for this clone: Other DNA sequences in this sample translate to the same CDR3. The V and J genes are TRBV10-3 and TRBJ2-7; TRBD1 aligns across 7 bases. The length of the CDR3 is 13 residues. In germline, CDR1 is ENHRY, CDR2 SYGVKD. V gave up 5 bases and J gave up 3 bases; unmatched junction bases: 4. CDR3 sequence: CAISSTGDYEQYF. The DNA of the CDR3 is TGTGCCATCAGTTCAACAGGGGACTACGAGCAGTACTTC.

This clone was detected only once. The gene calls are TRBV5-8 and TRBJ1-2; D remains ambiguous. Trimming shortened V by 0 bases and J by 13 bases, and 7 bases separated the two germline ends. The germline gives CDR1 SGHTS, CDR2 YDEGEE. The CDR3 covers 10 residues. The CDR3 nucleotides are TGTGCCAGCAGCTTGGGGGCAGGCACCTTC. Its protein is CASSLGAGTF.

Only a few counts were recorded for this clone. The DNA for the CDR3 is TGTGCCAGCAATTTTGGCAGGGGGTACTATCAGCCCCAGCATTTT. It yields the protein CASNFGRGYYQPQHF. The chain is built from TRBV28 and TRBJ1-5; the match to TRBD1 covers 7 bases. Germline V CDR1 and CDR2: MDHEN, SYDVKM. The trim removed 7 bases at V and 5 bases at J, leaving 11 bases unmatched. There are 15 residues in the CDR3.

This clone was seen once. The rearrangement joins TRBV7-9 to TRBJ2-2; D is unresolved. The CDR3 has 13 amino acids. CDR1 is SEHNR and CDR2 is FQNEAQ in the germline V gene (reference sequence). V was trimmed by 5 bases and J by 3 bases, leaving 7 bases between them. CDR3 in DNA: TGTGCCAGCAGCCCGCGAGACACCGGGGAGCTGTTTTTT. Amino acids: CASSPRDTGELFF.

The chain has TRBV18 and TRBJ1-4; a possible D gene is TRBD1 (6 bases). Trimming shortened V by 3 bases and J by 8 bases, and 19 bases separated the two germline ends. From germline, CDR1 is KGHSH and CDR2 LQKENI. The CDR3 extends over 16 amino acids. The CDR3 loop is CASSPRRGKGDEKLFF. The CDR3 DNA is TGTGCCAGCTCACCTCGTAGAGGGAAGGGGGACGAAAAACTGTTTTTT.

The chain is built from TRBV30 and TRBJ2-5; 9 bases line up with TRBD1. This CDR3 is 16 amino acids long. Germline CDR1 is GTSNPN and CDR2 is SVGIG (reference sequence). The ends lost 1 base at V and 9 bases at J; junction bases unmatched: 15. CDR3 in amino acids: CAWSAPRTGALGAQYF. DNA of the CDR3: TGTGCCTGGAGTGCCCCTAGGACAGGGGCGTTGGGGGCCCAGTACTTC.

The J gene is TRBJ1-5, the V gene TRBV5-5; 9 nucleotides match TRBD1. CDR1 and CDR2 (germline): SGHKS, YYEKEE (reference sequence). V was clipped by 3 bases and J by 5 bases; unmatched bases: 6. CDR3 length: 15 amino acids. CDR3 coding DNA: TGTGCCAGCAGCTCCCGGGACAGGGTCTATCAGCCCCAGCATTTT. This translates into CASSSRDRVYQPQHF. The full variable domain, in which reference TRBV5-5 and TRBJ1-5 provide the parts outside the CDR3, is DAGVTQSPTHLIKTRGQQVTLRCSPISGHKSVSWYQQVLGQGPQFIFQYYEKEERGRGNFPDRFSARQFPNYSSELNVNALLLGDSALYLCASSSRDRVYQPQHFGDGTRLSIL.